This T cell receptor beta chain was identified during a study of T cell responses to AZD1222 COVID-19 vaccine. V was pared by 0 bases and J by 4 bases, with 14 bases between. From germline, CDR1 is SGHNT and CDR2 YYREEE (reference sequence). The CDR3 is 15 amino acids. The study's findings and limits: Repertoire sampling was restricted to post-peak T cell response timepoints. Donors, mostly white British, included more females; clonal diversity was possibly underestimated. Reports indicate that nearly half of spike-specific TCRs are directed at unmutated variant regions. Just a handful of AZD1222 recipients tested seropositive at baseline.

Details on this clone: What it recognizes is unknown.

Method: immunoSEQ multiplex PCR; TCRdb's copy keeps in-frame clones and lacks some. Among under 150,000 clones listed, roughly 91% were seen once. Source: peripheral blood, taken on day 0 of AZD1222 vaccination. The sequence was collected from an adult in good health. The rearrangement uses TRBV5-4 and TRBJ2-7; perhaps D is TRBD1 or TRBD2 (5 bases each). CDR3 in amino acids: CASSLGGILSYEQYF. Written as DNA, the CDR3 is TGTGCCAGCAGCTTGGGGGGGATATTGTCGTACGAGCAGTACTTC.